This T cell receptor (beta chain) was retrieved from a study of blood T cells in healthy people across ages. General observations from the study: Strongly correlated with naive T cell percentage was TCR beta diversity.

Between the trimmed V and J ends, which lost 0 bases and 8 bases, there was a span of 19 bases. CDR1 and CDR2 from the germline V gene are MNHEY and SVGAGI. The CDR3 covers 16 residues. A sample-barcoded 5' primer and a J-beta primer mix were used in a second PCR of roughly 7 to 12 cycles. Through a template-switch adaptor with 12 random nucleotides, each cDNA molecule received a tag. TCRdb re-derived calls from the 5' RACE reads in MiXCR, one entry per CDR3 protein. In the table there are approximately 940,000 distinct CDR3 sequences, 48% of which are singletons. Remarks on this clonotype: Its antigen is currently unknown.

The TCR sequence derives from a man younger than 45 in good health. Sequencing was carried out using blood. V is TRBV6-5 and J is TRBJ1-2; D is uncertain. The chain's CDR3 is CASSYSPGRSDLGYTF. The CDR3 region has the DNA TGTGCCAGCAGTTACTCTCCAGGACGTTCGGATTTAGGCTACACCTTC.